A single sample is the source of the 11 T cell receptor beta chains below, sequenced in a study of blood T cell repertoires in COVID-19. Sequencing was performed with immunoSEQ multiplex PCR; in TCRdb, only in-frame clones are kept and a portion is missing. The sample holds fewer than 150,000 clones, 88% seen once. The material sequenced was peripheral blood. These receptors came from a woman between 70 and 85 years old who had recovered from COVID-19.

The chain is built from TRBV6-6 and TRBJ2-1; the D gene is possibly TRBD1 (5 bases). The CDR3 length is 15 residues. Germline V gene lookup returns CDR1 MNHNY and CDR2 SVGAGI (reference sequence). Trimming took 6 bases from V and 0 from J, leaving 12 bases between them. The CDR3 coding sequence is TGTGCCAGCAGCCGAGACAGTAGCTCCTACAATGAGCAGTTCTTC. Amino acids: CASSRDSSSYNEQFF.

The chain joins TRBV28 to TRBJ2-7, with D perhaps TRBD1 (6 bases). Trimming shortened V by 1 base and J by 7 bases, and 20 bases separated the two germline ends. From germline, CDR1 is MDHEN and CDR2 SYDVKM. The CDR3 spans 16 residues. The DNA for the CDR3 is TGTGCCAGCAGTTTATACGAGTCGGCCTTCGGACAGGAGCAGTACTTC. Encoded protein: CASSLYESAFGQEQYF.

This clone has only one observation. This chain uses TRBV10-3 with TRBJ2-7; a weak D match, TRBD2 (6 bases). The CDR3 consists of 15 residues. CDR1 and CDR2 (germline): ENHRY, SYGVKD. V lost 3 bases and J 7 bases, leaving 19 bases between the germline ends. CDR3 protein: CAISERAGMTREQYF. Here the CDR3 DNA reads TGTGCCATCAGTGAACGGGCGGGTATGACTAGGGAGCAGTACTTC.

The chain couples TRBV7-8 to TRBJ1-6; no definite D call. The ends were cut back, 1 base at V and 3 bases at J, with 10 bases in the middle. CDR3 length: 16 residues. CDR1 SGHVS and CDR2 FQNEAQ come from the germline V gene. The CDR3 protein is CASSLGPGDYNSPLHF. The CDR3, as DNA: TGTGCCAGCAGCTTAGGACCGGGTGACTATAATTCACCCCTCCACTTT.

This clone has only one observation. V usage is TRBV3-1 (or the pseudogene TRBV3-2) and J usage is TRBJ2-3; 12 bases are a match to TRBD2. CDR1 LGHDT and CDR2 YNNKEL come from the germline V gene (reference sequence). This CDR3 comprises 15 residues. After removal of 5 bases from V and 9 bases from J, the junction contained 9 bases not matched to a gene. As DNA, the CDR3 is TGTGCCAGCAGCGCGACTAGCGGGGGCCAGGGGACGCAGTATTTT. This codes for CASSATSGGQGTQYF.

The chain recombines TRBV18 with TRBJ2-7; 9 bases agree with TRBD1. Germline CDR1 is KGHSH and CDR2 is LQKENI. V was clipped by 3 bases and J by 3 bases; unmatched bases: 6. This CDR3 has 15 amino acids. For the CDR3, the DNA is TGTGCCAGCTCACCCTCCCGGGACAGGGACTACGAGCAGTACTTC. This codes for CASSPSRDRDYEQYF.

The J gene is TRBJ2-5, the V gene TRBV7-6; D might be TRBD2 (6 bases). CDR3 size: 15 residues. Trimming cost V 0 bases and J 4 bases, with 12 bases left between them. The V gene's germline CDR1 is SGHVS and CDR2 FNYEAQ. This chain's CDR3 is CASSLAGGIRETQYF. The CDR3 DNA is TGTGCCAGCAGCTTAGCGGGCGGGATCAGAGAGACCCAGTACTTC.

V is TRBV20-1 and J is TRBJ2-3; D is possibly TRBD2 (5 bases). V was cut by 5 bases and J by 10 bases, with 13 bases left in between. Germline V gene sequence: CDR1 DFQATT, CDR2 SNEGSKA (reference sequence). The CDR3 spans 11 residues. The CDR3 bases are TGCAGTGCTTTCCAGGAGGCAGCGCAGTATTTT. It encodes CSAFQEAAQYF.

This chain links TRBV5-1 with TRBJ1-6; the D is unclear. V lost 2 bases to trimming and J lost 7 bases, with 19 bases between them. This CDR3 region has 17 residues. The V gene's germline CDR1 is SGHRS and CDR2 YFSETQ. This CDR3 reads CASSLTLSGRENSPLHF. The CDR3 DNA reads as TGCGCCAGCAGCTTAACCCTGTCAGGTCGCGAAAATTCACCCCTCCACTTT. The variable domain in full, completed from reference TRBV5-1 and TRBJ1-6, reads KAGVTQTPRYLIKTRGQQVTLSCSPISGHRSVSWYQQTPGQGLQFLFEYFSETQRNKGNFPGRFSGRQFSNSRSEMNVSTLELGDSALYLCASSLTLSGRENSPLHFGNGTRLTVT.

The chain carries TRBV2 and TRBJ1-2; no reliable D call. Trimming shortened V by 2 bases and J by 5 bases, and 6 bases separated the two germline ends. Germline CDR1 and CDR2: SNHLY and FYNNEI. The CDR3 has 12 residues. The CDR3 DNA reads as TGTGCCAGCAGTGAAAGCGGATATGGCTACACCTTC. Protein sequence: CASSESGYGYTF.

J is TRBJ2-1 and V is TRBV28; 7 bases are shared with TRBD1. Germline V gene sequence: CDR1 MDHEN, CDR2 SYDVKM. The CDR3 has 15 amino acids. V trimming: 7 bases; J trimming: 9 bases; junction bases outside the gene matches: 15. CDR3 loop: CASKLSGTAWGEQFF. As DNA, the CDR3 is TGTGCCAGCAAACTATCCGGGACAGCCTGGGGTGAGCAGTTCTTC.